Shown below are 30 T cell receptor beta chains from a single sample sequenced in a study of T cell repertoires in cytomegalovirus infection. What these receptors recognize is not known. TCRdb re-analysed the reads in MiXCR, keeping a single row per CDR3 protein. The data hold around 500,000 distinct CDR3 sequences, with roughly 46% observed a single time. Source: cultured PBMCs, taken from culture after CMV antigen stimulation. These TCRs come from a human donor in good health (CMV status not recorded). Some clones in this sample may be carry-over from other donors' samples.

This clonotype has more than one count but fewer than ten. The rearrangement uses TRBV7-9 and TRBJ2-7; 10 bases align to TRBD1. The V gene's germline CDR1 is SEHNR and CDR2 FQNEAQ (reference sequence). The ends lost 7 bases at V and 0 bases at J; junction bases unmatched: 3. CDR3 length: 14 residues. This chain's CDR3 is CASNRQGASYEQYF. The CDR3, as DNA: TGTGCCAGCAACCGACAGGGGGCCTCCTACGAGCAGTACTTC.

This rearrangement joins TRBV7-2 to TRBJ1-4; 8 positions agree with TRBD1. The CDR3 has 16 amino acids. Trimming cost V 2 bases and J 7 bases; bases outside gene matches: 9. CDR1 is SGHTA, CDR2 FQGNSA, per germline. The CDR3 DNA is TGTGCCAGCAGCTTATTAGGTACAGGGGGAAGTGAAAAACTGTTTTTT. Amino acids: CASSLLGTGGSEKLFF. The variable domain in full, with the rest retrieved from reference TRBV7-2 and TRBJ1-4, is GAGVSQSPSNKVTEKGKDVELRCDPISGHTALYWYRQSLGQGLEFLIYFQGNSAPDKSGLPSDRFSAERTGGSVSTLTIQRTQQEDSAVYLCASSLLGTGGSEKLFFGSGTQLSVL.

The chain uses TRBV12-3 or TRBV12-4 and TRBJ2-7; maybe TRBD1 (5 bases). CDR3 length equals 12 residues. V lost 6 bases and J 6 bases, leaving 12 bases between the germline ends. CDR3 amino acids: CASRPQGGEQYF. The CDR3 nucleotides are TGTGCCAGCAGACCTCAGGGCGGCGAGCAGTACTTC.

A few counts support this clonotype. The chain has TRBV14 and TRBJ2-1, with D tentatively TRBD1 (6 bases). Trimming took off 3 bases at V and 7 bases at J, with 13 bases between the two ends. Germline values: CDR1 SGHDN, CDR2 FVKESK. The CDR3 contains 14 residues. The CDR3 reads CASSHIVGANEQFF. DNA for the CDR3: TGTGCCAGCAGCCACATTGTGGGGGCAAATGAGCAGTTCTTC.

The V gene is TRBV10-3, the J gene TRBJ1-3; D not certain. In germline, CDR1 is ENHRY, CDR2 SYGVKD. The CDR3 has 10 amino acids. V dropped 8 bases and J dropped 4 bases, with 3 bases sitting between them. The chain's CDR3 is CAIDGNTIYF. The CDR3 coding sequence is TGTGCCATCGACGGAAACACCATATATTTT.

The chain employs TRBV12-5 and TRBJ2-1; TRBD2 is a possible D gene (6 bases). CDR1 and CDR2 from the germline V gene are LGHNT and FRNRAP. The V end lost 2 bases, the J end lost 6 bases, and 17 bases lay between the germline ends. The CDR3 is 16 residues long. DNA for the CDR3: TGTGCTAGTGGTTTGCCTCCGGGTTTCGGGGGCAATGAGCAGTTCTTC. This encodes CASGLPPGFGGNEQFF.

This clonotype was seen a handful of times. The V gene is TRBV6-6, the J gene TRBJ2-3, with D hard to call. CDR1 is MNHNY and CDR2 is SVGAGI in the germline V gene (reference sequence). Trimming took 0 bases from V and 9 from J, leaving 13 bases between them. The CDR3 spans 14 residues. In DNA, the CDR3 is TGTGCCAGCAGTTACTCCTTGGACCCCCCAACGCAGTATTTT. It is translated as CASSYSLDPPTQYF.

There are a few counts of this clonotype. The chain combines TRBV4-1 with TRBJ1-5; possible D gene TRBD1, 5 bases. Germline V lookup: CDR1 MGHRA, CDR2 YSYEKL. Trimming pared 4 bases from V and 1 base from J, leaving 14 bases between. CDR3 length: 16 amino acids. This chain's CDR3 is CASSPVQGRSNQPQHF. CDR3 bases: TGCGCCAGCAGCCCCGTGCAGGGAAGGAGCAATCAGCCCCAGCATTTT.

CDR3 nucleotide sequence: TGTGCCAGCAGTTACGGCGCAGCGCTGAGCAATCAGCCCCAGCATTTT. Its translation: CASSYGAALSNQPQHF. The chain couples TRBV6-1 to TRBJ1-5; D uncertain. The CDR3 loop spans 16 amino acids. The germline V and J ends were trimmed by 5 bases and 1 base, with 15 bases remaining between them. Germline V gives CDR1 MNHNS, CDR2 SASEGT.

This clonotype was recorded at least ten times. This chain joins TRBV7-8 and TRBJ1-1; D unresolved. V shed 1 base and J shed 0 bases, with 9 bases lying between them. Per the germline V gene, CDR1 is SGHVS and CDR2 is FQNEAQ. This CDR3 has 15 residues. CDR3 DNA: TGTGCCAGCAGCTTAGTTCGGGGTCTGAACACTGAAGCTTTCTTT. This encodes CASSLVRGLNTEAFF.

This clonotype was observed a few times. This sequence joins TRBV11-2 and TRBJ2-7; 7 nucleotides align to TRBD1. CDR1 is SGHAT and CDR2 is FQNNGV in the germline V gene. The V segment lost 0 bases and the J segment 3 bases; nucleotides outside the gene matches: 5. The CDR3 sequence is 15 residues long. CDR3 coding DNA: TGTGCCAGCAGCTTAGAGGTGGGACAGAACTACGAGCAGTACTTC. Encoded protein: CASSLEVGQNYEQYF.

The V gene is TRBV15, the J gene TRBJ2-5; unclear D gene. The germline V and J ends were trimmed by 4 bases and 7 bases, with 10 bases remaining between them. The CDR3 is 12 amino acids. The germline V gene has CDR1 LNHNV and CDR2 YYDKDF (reference sequence). CDR3 nucleotide sequence: TGTGCCACCAGCACGATAAGTGGGACCCAGTACTTC. It specifies CATSTISGTQYF.

The CDR3 protein is CSAKHRDREVTGELFF. The CDR3 DNA is TGCAGTGCTAAGCACCGGGACAGGGAGGTCACCGGGGAGCTGTTTTTT. J is TRBJ2-2 and V is TRBV20-1, with TRBD1 identical over 9 bases. Losses at the gene ends were 4 bases for V and 4 bases for J; bases not matched to a gene: 10. The CDR3 is 16 residues long. Germline assignment: CDR1 DFQATT and CDR2 SNEGSKA (reference sequence).

This rearrangement joins TRBV7-2 to TRBJ1-5; possibly TRBD1 for D (5 bases). Per the germline V gene, CDR1 is SGHTA and CDR2 is FQGNSA. The length of the CDR3 is 15 residues. V was clipped by 5 bases and J by 3 bases, with 14 bases between them. The CDR3 region has the DNA TGTGCCAGCAGCAGGGGCGGGCGGTTCAATCAGCCCCAGCATTTT. Translating it yields CASSRGGRFNQPQHF.

This clonotype was seen more than once but under ten times. The chain joins TRBV6-1 to TRBJ2-3; D not certain. Trimming removed 1 base from V and 0 bases from J, with 14 bases in between. Germline-derived CDR1 and CDR2 are MNHNS and SASEGT. CDR3 length: 17 amino acids. The CDR3 is CASSEEGITTSTDTQYF. CDR3 nucleotide sequence: TGTGCCAGCAGTGAAGAAGGGATTACGACTAGCACAGATACGCAGTATTTT.

This clonotype was detected only a few times. The gene calls are TRBV12-3 or TRBV12-4 and TRBJ1-4; D unclear. V was clipped by 3 bases and J by 4 bases, with 9 bases between them. The CDR3 totals 14 residues. CDR3 sequence: CASSFGPINEKLFF. DNA of the CDR3: TGTGCCAGCAGTTTCGGTCCGATTAATGAAAAACTGTTTTTT.

The rearrangement uses TRBV20-1 and TRBJ2-3; 7 nucleotides agree with TRBD1. Germline V CDR1 and CDR2: DFQATT, SNEGSKA (reference sequence). V lost 3 bases and J lost 1; bases outside the gene matches: 10. This CDR3 contains 16 residues. The CDR3: CSARTTGALGTDTQYF. CDR3 DNA: TGCAGTGCTAGGACTACAGGGGCCCTAGGCACAGATACGCAGTATTTT.

This CDR3 reads CASSPSAGESYEQYF. The CDR3 nucleotides read TGTGCCAGCAGTCCCTCGGCGGGAGAGTCCTACGAGCAGTACTTC. This sequence joins TRBV27 and TRBJ2-7, with 7 bases lining up with TRBD2. The CDR3 is made up of 15 amino acids. Germline V gene lookup returns CDR1 MNHEY and CDR2 SMNVEV (reference sequence). J lost 1 base, V lost 5 bases, and 8 bases had no gene match.

The gene calls are TRBV4-3 and TRBJ2-2; D is possibly TRBD2 (6 bases). The CDR3 sequence is 15 residues long. The V end lost 4 bases, the J end lost 6 bases, and 15 bases lay between the germline ends. Germline loops: CDR1 LGHNA, CDR2 YSLEER. CDR3 DNA: TGCGCCAGCAGCCCAGGAGGAGGGGCGGCCGGGGAGCTGTTTTTT. It translates to CASSPGGGAAGELFF.

This clonotype was seen once. CDR3 sequence reads: CASSPSRALVAGNEQFF. CDR3 nucleotide sequence: TGTGCCAGCAGCCCCAGCAGGGCCTTAGTTGCGGGAAATGAGCAGTTCTTC. The chain employs TRBV7-9 and TRBJ2-1; TRBD2 is a possible D gene (6 bases). The CDR3 has 17 residues. Germline CDR1 and CDR2: SEHNR and FQNEAQ (reference sequence). Trimming removed 5 bases at V and 7 bases at J, with 24 bases between.

This clonotype was picked up a small number of times. This chain connects TRBV7-2 to TRBJ2-5; possibly TRBD2 for D (6 bases). The ends were cut back, 2 bases at V and 7 bases at J, with 35 bases in the middle. The CDR3 spans 21 residues. Germline CDR1 reads SGHTA; CDR2 reads FQGNSA. The CDR3: CASSLRFPPPHTGDKRVTQYF. The CDR3 DNA sequence: TGTGCCAGCAGCTTAAGGTTCCCCCCCCCCCACACGGGGGATAAGCGTGTGACCCAGTACTTC.

This clonotype was observed a few times. The chain links TRBV7-2 to TRBJ1-5; a possible D gene is TRBD1 (6 bases). The CDR3 has 15 residues. Germline CDR1 and CDR2: SGHTA and FQGNSA. Trimming removed 7 bases from V and 6 bases from J, with 19 bases in between. CDR3 sequence: CASTAQGSASQPQHF. The CDR3 nucleotides are TGTGCCAGCACCGCACAGGGTTCTGCGAGTCAGCCCCAGCATTTT.

A few counts support this clonotype. J is TRBJ2-1 and V is TRBV5-4; 7 nucleotides match TRBD2. V gave up 4 bases and J gave up 2 bases; unmatched junction bases: 6. The CDR3 covers 15 residues. Germline V gene sequence: CDR1 SGHNT, CDR2 YYREEE (reference sequence). In DNA form, the CDR3 reads TGTGCCAGCAGCGCAACCGGGACTACCTACAATGAGCAGTTCTTC. Translating gives CASSATGTTYNEQFF.

The V gene is TRBV7-8, the J gene TRBJ2-7, with D perhaps TRBD1 (6 bases). The CDR3 has 16 residues. Germline V gene data show CDR1 as SGHVS and CDR2 as FQNEAQ. Trimming left V 4 bases short and J 0 bases short, with 16 bases between. The CDR3 reads CASSSRTATGSYEQYF. CDR3 DNA: TGTGCCAGCAGCTCGAGGACAGCGACTGGCTCCTACGAGCAGTACTTC.

This clonotype has more than one count but fewer than ten. J is TRBJ2-7 and V is TRBV6-1, with 8 bases that match TRBD1. J lost 1 base, V lost 1 base, and 3 bases had no gene match. The CDR3 is 15 amino acids. Per the germline V gene, CDR1 is MNHNS and CDR2 is SASEGT. CDR3 sequence: CASSEVRTGSYEQYF. In DNA, the CDR3 is TGTGCCAGCAGTGAAGTCAGGACAGGGTCCTACGAGCAGTACTTC.

This clonotype was counted a few times. The rearrangement joins TRBV4-1 to TRBJ1-5, with D hard to call. The V and J ends lost 4 bases and 4 bases respectively, with 20 bases between them. The CDR3 is 17 residues long. CDR1 is MGHRA, CDR2 YSYEKL, per germline. The DNA of the CDR3 is TGCGCCAGCAGCCCCTACCCCCAGGACGGAGGGAATCAGCCCCAGCATTTT. Amino acids: CASSPYPQDGGNQPQHF.

This clonotype was seen repeatedly, ten times or more. The chain employs TRBV7-2 and TRBJ2-7; D may be TRBD2 (6 bases). Germline V CDR1 and CDR2: SGHTA, FQGNSA. Trimming shortened V by 5 bases and J by 1 base, and 18 bases separated the two germline ends. The CDR3 sequence is 16 residues long. The chain's CDR3 is CASSQSRTAGSYEQYF. CDR3 nucleotides: TGTGCCAGCAGCCAGAGCCGGACGGCGGGATCCTACGAGCAGTACTTC.

The gene calls are TRBV6-4 and TRBJ1-1; D is undetermined. CDR1 is MRHNA and CDR2 is SNTAGT in the germline V gene. Trimming took 0 bases from V and 2 from J, leaving 4 bases between them. This CDR3 region has 13 residues. This chain's CDR3 is CASSDSINTEAFF. The CDR3 DNA reads TGTGCCAGCAGTGACTCGATCAACACTGAAGCTTTCTTT.

The rearrangement joins TRBV10-3 to TRBJ2-7; maybe TRBD2 (5 bases). The CDR3 is made up of 16 amino acids. Looked up from germline, CDR1 is ENHRY and CDR2 is SYGVKD. The germline V and J ends were trimmed by 6 bases and 3 bases, with 21 bases remaining between them. In DNA form, the CDR3 reads TGTGCCATCAGCCCCACCCCAGGCCTTGGAGGCTACGAGCAGTACTTC. This sequence encodes CAISPTPGLGGYEQYF.

V is TRBV27 and J is TRBJ2-1; 10 nucleotides match TRBD2. This CDR3 comprises 14 residues. Germline V gives CDR1 MNHEY, CDR2 SMNVEV (reference sequence). V trimming: 6 bases; J trimming: 8 bases; junction bases outside the gene matches: 7. The CDR3 protein is CASSPGTSVHEQFF. The CDR3 coding sequence is TGTGCCAGCAGCCCCGGGACTAGCGTCCATGAGCAGTTCTTC.